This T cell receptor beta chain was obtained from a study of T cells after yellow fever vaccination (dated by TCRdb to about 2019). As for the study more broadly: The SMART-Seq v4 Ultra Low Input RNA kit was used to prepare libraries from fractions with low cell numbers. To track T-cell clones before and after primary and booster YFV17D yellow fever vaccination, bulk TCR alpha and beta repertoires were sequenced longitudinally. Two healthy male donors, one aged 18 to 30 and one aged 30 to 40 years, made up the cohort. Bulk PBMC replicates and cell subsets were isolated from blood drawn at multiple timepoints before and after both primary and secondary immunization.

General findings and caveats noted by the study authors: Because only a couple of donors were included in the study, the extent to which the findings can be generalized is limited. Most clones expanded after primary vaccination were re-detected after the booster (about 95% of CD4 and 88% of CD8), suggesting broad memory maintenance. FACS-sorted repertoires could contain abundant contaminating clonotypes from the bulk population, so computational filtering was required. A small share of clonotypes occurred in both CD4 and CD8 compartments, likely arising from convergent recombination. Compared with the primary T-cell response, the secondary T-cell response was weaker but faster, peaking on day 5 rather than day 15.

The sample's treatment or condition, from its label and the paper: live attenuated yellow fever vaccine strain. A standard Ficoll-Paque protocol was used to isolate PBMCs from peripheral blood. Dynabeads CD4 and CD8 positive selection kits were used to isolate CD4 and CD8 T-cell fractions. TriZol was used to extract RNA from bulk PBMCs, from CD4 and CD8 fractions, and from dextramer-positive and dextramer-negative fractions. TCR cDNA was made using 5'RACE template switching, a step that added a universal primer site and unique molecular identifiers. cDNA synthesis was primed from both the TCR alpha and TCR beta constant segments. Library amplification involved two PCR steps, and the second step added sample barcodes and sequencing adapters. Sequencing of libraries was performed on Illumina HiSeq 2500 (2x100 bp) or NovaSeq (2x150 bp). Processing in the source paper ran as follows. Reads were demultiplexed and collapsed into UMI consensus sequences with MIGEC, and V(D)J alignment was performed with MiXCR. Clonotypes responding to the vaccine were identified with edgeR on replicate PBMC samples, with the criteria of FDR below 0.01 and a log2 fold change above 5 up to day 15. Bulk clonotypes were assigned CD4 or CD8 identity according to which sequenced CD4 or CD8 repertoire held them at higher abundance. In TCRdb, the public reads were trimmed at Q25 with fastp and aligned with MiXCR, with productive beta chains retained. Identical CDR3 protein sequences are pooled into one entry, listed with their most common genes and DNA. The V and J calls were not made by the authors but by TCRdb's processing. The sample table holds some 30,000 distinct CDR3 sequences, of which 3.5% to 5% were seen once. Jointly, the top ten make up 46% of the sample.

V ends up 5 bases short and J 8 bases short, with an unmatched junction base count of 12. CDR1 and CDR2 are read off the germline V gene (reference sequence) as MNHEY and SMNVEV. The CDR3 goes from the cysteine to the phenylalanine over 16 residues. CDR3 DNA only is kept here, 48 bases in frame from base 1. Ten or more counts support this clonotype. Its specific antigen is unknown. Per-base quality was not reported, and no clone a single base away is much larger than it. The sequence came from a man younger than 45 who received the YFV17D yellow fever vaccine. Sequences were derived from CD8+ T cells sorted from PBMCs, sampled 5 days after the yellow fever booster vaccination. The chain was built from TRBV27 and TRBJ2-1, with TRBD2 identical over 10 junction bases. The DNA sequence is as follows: TGTGCCAGCAGTCGCTTTGCTAGCGGGAGTGGCCATGAGCAGTTCTTC. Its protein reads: CASSRFASGSGHEQFF.